The 30 T cell receptor beta chains below all came from one sample that was sequenced in a study of monozygotic twins with inflammatory bowel disease. TCRdb reprocessed the 5' RACE reads and stores each CDR3 protein as one record, lacking DNA. The listing records about 110,000 distinct CDR3 sequences. Sequencing was performed on blood. These receptors were collected from a human donor with ulcerative colitis or Crohn's disease, or a healthy co-twin of an affected twin (not recorded which).

V is TRBV4-1 and J is TRBJ1-5. The CDR3 is made up of 15 amino acids. The germline CDR1 and CDR2 sequences are MGHRA and YSYEKL. This CDR3 reads CASSQDGRQNQPQHF.

This chain uses TRBV9 with TRBJ1-1; TCRdb indicates TRBD1, and absent DNA this call remains unverified. This CDR3 is built from 15 residues. CDR1 SGDLS and CDR2 YYNGEE come from the germline V gene. This CDR3 reads CASSVAPQGHTEAFF.

This chain uses TRBV6-1 with TRBJ2-3; the D gene TCRdb calls, TRBD2, cannot be checked with no DNA. Germline values: CDR1 MNHNS, CDR2 SASEGT. The CDR3 runs to 15 residues. CDR3 sequence: CASVSARLSTDTQYF.

The V gene is TRBV5-4, the J gene TRBJ2-1. From germline, CDR1 is SGHNT and CDR2 YYREEE (reference sequence). The CDR3 is 13 residues long. The CDR3 sequence is CASSLELTVEQFF.

The chain recombines TRBV6-1 with TRBJ1-1; TCRdb returns TRBD1, unconfirmable since there is no DNA. CDR3 size: 16 residues. Germline loops: CDR1 MNHNS, CDR2 SASEGT. CDR3 amino acids: CASSRGGGVSNTEAFF.

The chain recombines TRBV5-1 with TRBJ2-7; TCRdb reports TRBD2, a call that lacks DNA to check it against. The CDR3 is 14 residues long. The germline V gene encodes CDR1 SGHRS and CDR2 YFSETQ. The CDR3 is CASSLAGTSSEQYF. Using reference TRBV5-1 and TRBJ2-7 for the parts outside the CDR3, the full variable domain is KAGVTQTPRYLIKTRGQQVTLSCSPISGHRSVSWYQQTPGQGLQFLFEYFSETQRNKGNFPGRFSGRQFSNSRSEMNVSTLELGDSALYLCASSLAGTSSEQYFGPGTRLTVT.

This sequence joins TRBV7-8 and TRBJ1-3; absent DNA, TCRdb's TRBD1 call cannot be checked. CDR1 and CDR2 (germline): SGHVS, FQNEAQ. The CDR3 runs 18 residues. This chain's CDR3 is CASSLVPGGSYSGNTIYF.

V usage is TRBV7-2 and J usage is TRBJ2-2. This CDR3 is 13 amino acids long. Looked up from germline, CDR1 is SGHTA and CDR2 is FQGNSA. The CDR3 sequence: CASSLEFSGELFF.

The V call is TRBV7-9, the J call TRBJ1-4. CDR3 length equals 15 residues. Germline CDR1 reads SEHNR; CDR2 reads FQNEAQ (reference sequence). CDR3 loop: CASSLAESYNEKLFF.

The chain links TRBV5-1 to TRBJ2-1; there is no DNA to check the TCRdb D call of TRBD1. Germline CDR1 is SGHRS and CDR2 is YFSETQ. The CDR3 runs 15 residues. CDR3 residues: CASSLVSGSRNEQFF.

This CDR3 is CAIMGTGTVNSNQPQHF. V gene TRBV6-4 combines with J gene TRBJ1-5; the TRBD1 assignment by TCRdb is unverifiable without DNA. CDR1 and CDR2 from the germline V gene are MRHNA and SNTAGT. This CDR3 is 17 amino acids long.

This sequence joins TRBV20-1 and TRBJ1-5; TCRdb gives TRBD1 as the D gene, but with no DNA this cannot be confirmed. The germline V gene encodes CDR1 DFQATT and CDR2 SNEGSKA (reference sequence). This CDR3 contains 14 residues. The CDR3 spells CSALDRGLNQPQHF.

V gene TRBV10-3 combines with J gene TRBJ2-2; TCRdb designates TRBD1, a call that cannot be tested without DNA. CDR1 and CDR2 from the germline V gene are ENHRY and SYGVKD. The CDR3 has 14 residues. The CDR3 protein is CAISATGAGGELFF.

The gene calls are TRBV4-3 and TRBJ2-1; TCRdb designates TRBD2, a call that cannot be tested without DNA. The CDR3 sequence is 17 residues long. Germline loops: CDR1 LGHNA, CDR2 YSLEER. The CDR3 reads CASSPVGGGRGYNEQFF.

V and J are TRBV24-1 and TRBJ1-4. In germline, CDR1 is KGHDR, CDR2 SFDVKD. The CDR3 sequence is 12 residues long. The CDR3 region is CATSDVGEKLFF.

The rearrangement joins TRBV4-2 to TRBJ1-5; TCRdb's D call of TRBD1 is untestable without DNA. Germline loops: CDR1 LGHNA, CDR2 YNFKEQ. The CDR3 sequence is 15 residues long. The CDR3 sequence: CASSQEGTENQPQHF.

This chain connects TRBV2 to TRBJ2-5; no DNA is available, so the TRBD2 call from TCRdb remains unchecked. From germline, CDR1 is SNHLY and CDR2 FYNNEI. The CDR3 has 16 residues. The CDR3 region is CASRWLADWYQETQYF.

The chain employs TRBV9 and TRBJ2-2; absent DNA, TCRdb's TRBD2 call cannot be checked. Germline V lookup: CDR1 SGDLS, CDR2 YYNGEE. The CDR3 sequence is 15 residues long. The CDR3 protein is CASSIDVEDTGELFF.

This chain uses TRBV5-1 with TRBJ1-1; the TCRdb D gene call, TRBD1, has no DNA to confirm it. The germline CDR1 and CDR2 sequences are SGHRS and YFSETQ. This CDR3 region has 16 residues. The CDR3 spells CASSSTPDFGGTEAFF.

This chain connects TRBV28 to TRBJ2-7; lacking DNA, the TRBD1 call made by TCRdb goes unchecked. CDR1 MDHEN and CDR2 SYDVKM come from the germline V gene. CDR3 length equals 11 residues. Here the CDR3 reads CASGGSYEQYF.

The chain employs TRBV9 and TRBJ1-3; TCRdb reports TRBD1, a call that lacks DNA to check it against. The CDR3 loop spans 13 amino acids. Germline CDR1 SGDLS, CDR2 YYNGEE. CDR3 protein: CASSRETGNTIYF.

V is TRBV28 and J is TRBJ2-7; TCRdb names TRBD1, which stays unverified in the absence of DNA. The CDR3 sequence is 13 residues long. Germline-derived CDR1 and CDR2 are MDHEN and SYDVKM. CDR3 in amino acids: CASSSGSGYEQYF.

The V and J genes are TRBV27 and TRBJ1-2; TCRdb calls TRBD1, which cannot be checked without DNA. Germline CDR1 is MNHEY and CDR2 is SMNVEV (reference sequence). The CDR3 is 16 amino acids. CDR3 loop: CASSTYRTGGDYGYTF.

The chain uses TRBV5-1 and TRBJ1-1; the TRBD1 assignment by TCRdb is unverifiable without DNA. The CDR3 covers 17 residues. The germline gives CDR1 SGHRS, CDR2 YFSETQ. CDR3 sequence: CASSISHRTGVWPEAFF.

The rearrangement uses TRBV20-1 and TRBJ2-1; checking the TCRdb D call of TRBD1 is not possible without DNA. This CDR3 has 13 residues. Germline CDR1 and CDR2: DFQATT and SNEGSKA (reference sequence). CDR3 amino acids: CSARRDSYNEQFF.

The chain combines TRBV6-2 or TRBV6-3 with TRBJ2-3; TCRdb's assignment of TRBD1 cannot be checked, as there is no DNA. The CDR3 consists of 15 residues. The germline gives CDR1 MNHEY, CDR2 SVGEGT. The CDR3 is CASRATGDGTDTQYF.

This rearrangement joins TRBV5-1 to TRBJ2-7; TCRdb's assignment of TRBD1 cannot be checked, as there is no DNA. The CDR3 extends over 14 amino acids. In germline, CDR1 is SGHRS, CDR2 YFSETQ. CDR3: CASSEGTGTYEQYF.

The rearrangement uses TRBV11-3 and TRBJ2-3; as DNA is missing, the TRBD1 call by TCRdb cannot be tested. The germline CDR1 and CDR2 sequences are SGHNT and YENEEA. The CDR3 is made up of 15 amino acids. CDR3 loop: CASSLVATGTDTQYF.

The chain uses TRBV15 and TRBJ1-1; TCRdb's D gene call, TRBD1, goes unchecked for lack of DNA. This CDR3 has 16 residues. Germline assignment: CDR1 LNHNV and CDR2 YYDKDF (reference sequence). The CDR3 protein is CATSRAGGGLNTEAFF.

The chain combines TRBV9 with TRBJ1-2; TCRdb's D gene call, TRBD1, goes unchecked for lack of DNA. The CDR3 extends over 13 amino acids. In germline, CDR1 is SGDLS, CDR2 YYNGEE. This CDR3 reads CASSALQGLGYTF. Full variable domain (missing parts from reference TRBV9 and TRBJ1-2): DSGVTQTPKHLITATGQRVTLRCSPRSGDLSVYWYQQSLDQGLQFLIQYYNGEERAKGNILERFSAQQFPDLHSELNLSSLELGDSALYFCASSALQGLGYTFGSGTRLTVV.